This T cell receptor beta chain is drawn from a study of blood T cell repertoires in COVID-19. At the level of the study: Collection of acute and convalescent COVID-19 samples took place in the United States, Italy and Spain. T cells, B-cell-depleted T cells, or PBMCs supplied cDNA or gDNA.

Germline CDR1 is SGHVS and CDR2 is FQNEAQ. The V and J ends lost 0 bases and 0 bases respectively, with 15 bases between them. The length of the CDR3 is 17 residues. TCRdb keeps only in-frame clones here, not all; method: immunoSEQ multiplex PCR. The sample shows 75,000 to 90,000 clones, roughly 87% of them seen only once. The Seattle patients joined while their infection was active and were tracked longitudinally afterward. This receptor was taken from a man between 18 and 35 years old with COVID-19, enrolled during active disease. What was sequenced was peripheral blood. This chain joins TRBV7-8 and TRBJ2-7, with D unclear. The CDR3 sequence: CASSLALSAVSSYEQYF. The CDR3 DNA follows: TGTGCCAGCAGCTTAGCGCTTTCCGCAGTAAGCTCCTACGAGCAGTACTTC. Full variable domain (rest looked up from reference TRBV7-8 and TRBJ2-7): GAGVSQSPRYKVAKRGQDVALRCDPISGHVSLFWYQQALGQGPEFLTYFQNEAQLDKSGLPSDRFFAERPEGSVSTLKIQRTQQEDSAVYLCASSLALSAVSSYEQYFGPGTRLTVT.